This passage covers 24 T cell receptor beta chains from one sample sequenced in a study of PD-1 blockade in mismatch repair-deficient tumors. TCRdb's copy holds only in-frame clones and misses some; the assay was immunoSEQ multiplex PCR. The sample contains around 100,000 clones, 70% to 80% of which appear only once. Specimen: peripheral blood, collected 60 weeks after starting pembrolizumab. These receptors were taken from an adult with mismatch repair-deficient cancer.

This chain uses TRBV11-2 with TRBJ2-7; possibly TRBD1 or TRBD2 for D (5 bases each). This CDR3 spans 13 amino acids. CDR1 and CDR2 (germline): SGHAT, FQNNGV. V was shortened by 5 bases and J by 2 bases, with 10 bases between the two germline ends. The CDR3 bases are TGTGCCAGCAGCGAAGGGACCACCTACGAGCAGTACTTC. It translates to CASSEGTTYEQYF. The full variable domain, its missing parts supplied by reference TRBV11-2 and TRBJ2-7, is EAGVAQSPRYKIIEKRQSVAFWCNPISGHATLYWYQQILGQGPKLLIQFQNNGVVDDSQLPKDRFSAERLKGVDSTLKIQPAKLEDSAVYLCASSEGTTYEQYFGPGTRLTVT.

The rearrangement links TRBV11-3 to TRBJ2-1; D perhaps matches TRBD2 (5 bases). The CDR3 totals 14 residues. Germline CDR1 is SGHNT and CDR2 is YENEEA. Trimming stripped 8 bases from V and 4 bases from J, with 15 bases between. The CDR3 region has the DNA TGTGCCAGCGGACTTCTAGGTCCGTACAATGAGCAGTTCTTC. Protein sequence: CASGLLGPYNEQFF.

The CDR3 DNA sequence: TGTGCCAGCAGCTTCTCAGGCGGGTGGGAGGAAAAACTGTTTTTT. Translation gives CASSFSGGWEEKLFF. This rearrangement joins TRBV11-2 to TRBJ1-4; D gene unclear. Germline values: CDR1 SGHAT, CDR2 FQNNGV. V was shortened by 3 bases and J by 8 bases, with 16 bases between the two germline ends. The CDR3 has 15 residues.

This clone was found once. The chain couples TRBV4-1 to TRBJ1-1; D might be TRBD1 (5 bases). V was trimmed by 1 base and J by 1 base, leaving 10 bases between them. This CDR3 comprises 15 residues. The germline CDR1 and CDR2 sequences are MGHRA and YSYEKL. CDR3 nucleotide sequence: TGCGCCAGCAGCCAAGTGGGGCAGCGGAACACTGAAGCTTTCTTT. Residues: CASSQVGQRNTEAFF.

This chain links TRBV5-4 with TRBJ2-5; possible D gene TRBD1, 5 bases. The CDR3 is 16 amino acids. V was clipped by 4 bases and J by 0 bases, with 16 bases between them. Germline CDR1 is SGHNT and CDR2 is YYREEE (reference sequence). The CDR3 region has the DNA TGTGCCAGCAGCGGGGCCAGCGTAATAAACCAAGAGACCCAGTACTTC. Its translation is CASSGASVINQETQYF.

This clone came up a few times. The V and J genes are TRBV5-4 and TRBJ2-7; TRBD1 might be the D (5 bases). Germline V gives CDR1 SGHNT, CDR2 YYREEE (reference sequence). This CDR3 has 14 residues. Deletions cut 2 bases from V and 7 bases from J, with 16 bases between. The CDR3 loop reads CASSLSTAIREQYF. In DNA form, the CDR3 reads TGTGCCAGCAGCTTATCGACAGCTATTAGGGAGCAGTACTTC.

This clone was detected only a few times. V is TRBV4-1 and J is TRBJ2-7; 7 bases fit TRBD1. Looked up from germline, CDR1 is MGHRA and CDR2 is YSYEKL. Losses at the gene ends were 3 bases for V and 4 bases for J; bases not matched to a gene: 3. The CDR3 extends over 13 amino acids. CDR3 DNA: TGCGCCAGCAGCCAGACAGGGTCTTACGAGCAGTACTTC. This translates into CASSQTGSYEQYF.

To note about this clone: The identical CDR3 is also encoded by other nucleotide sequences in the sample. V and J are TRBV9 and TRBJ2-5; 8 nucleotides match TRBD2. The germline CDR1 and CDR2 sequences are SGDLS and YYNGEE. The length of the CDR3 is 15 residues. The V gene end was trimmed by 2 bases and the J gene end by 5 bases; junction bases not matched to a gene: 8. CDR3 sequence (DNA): TGTGCCAGCAGCGTGGACAGCGGGAGAGGCGAGACCCAGTACTTC. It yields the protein CASSVDSGRGETQYF.

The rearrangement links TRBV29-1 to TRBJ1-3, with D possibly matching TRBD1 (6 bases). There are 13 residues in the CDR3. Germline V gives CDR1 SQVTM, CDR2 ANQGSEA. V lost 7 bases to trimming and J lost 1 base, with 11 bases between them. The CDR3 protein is CSAQTGSGNTIYF. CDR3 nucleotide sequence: TGCAGCGCCCAAACAGGGTCTGGAAACACCATATATTTT.

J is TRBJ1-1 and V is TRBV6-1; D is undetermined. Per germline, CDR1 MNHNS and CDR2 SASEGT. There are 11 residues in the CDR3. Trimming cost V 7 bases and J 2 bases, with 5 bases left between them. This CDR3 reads CASIINTEAFF. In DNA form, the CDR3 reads TGTGCCAGCATAATAAACACTGAAGCTTTCTTT.

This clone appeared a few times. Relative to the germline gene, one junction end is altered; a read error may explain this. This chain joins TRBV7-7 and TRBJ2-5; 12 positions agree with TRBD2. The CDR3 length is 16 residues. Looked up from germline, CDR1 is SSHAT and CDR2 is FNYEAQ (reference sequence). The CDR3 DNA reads TGTGCTAGCAGCCCCTCGGGACTAGCGGGCCTAGAGACCCAGTACTTC. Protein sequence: CASSPSGLAGLETQYF.

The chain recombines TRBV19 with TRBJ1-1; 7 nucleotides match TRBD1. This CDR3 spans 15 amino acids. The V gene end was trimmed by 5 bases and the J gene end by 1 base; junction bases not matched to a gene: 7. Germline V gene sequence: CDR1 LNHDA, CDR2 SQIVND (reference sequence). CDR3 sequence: CASSAPGQRNTEAFF. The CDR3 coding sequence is TGTGCCAGTAGTGCCCCGGGACAGCGGAACACTGAAGCTTTCTTT.

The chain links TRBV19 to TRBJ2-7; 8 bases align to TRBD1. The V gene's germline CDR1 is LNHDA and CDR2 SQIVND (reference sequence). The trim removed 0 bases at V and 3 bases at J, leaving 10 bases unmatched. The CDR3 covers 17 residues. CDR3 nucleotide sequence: TGTGCCAGTAGTATAGAAGAGGCGGGGACAGGATTCTACGAGCAGTACTTC. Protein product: CASSIEEAGTGFYEQYF.

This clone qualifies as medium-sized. The chain's CDR3 is CASSLGGQGHQPQHF. The CDR3 DNA reads TGTGCCAGCAGCTTAGGGGGACAGGGCCACCAGCCCCAGCATTTT. The chain is built from TRBV7-2 and TRBJ1-5; 9 positions agree with TRBD1. Germline values: CDR1 SGHTA, CDR2 FQGNSA. Trimming removed 1 base from V and 7 bases from J; junction bases left unmatched: 5. There are 15 residues in the CDR3. The full variable domain, in which reference TRBV7-2 and TRBJ1-5 provide the parts outside the CDR3, is GAGVSQSPSNKVTEKGKDVELRCDPISGHTALYWYRQSLGQGLEFLIYFQGNSAPDKSGLPSDRFSAERTGGSVSTLTIQRTQQEDSAVYLCASSLGGQGHQPQHFGDGTRLSIL.

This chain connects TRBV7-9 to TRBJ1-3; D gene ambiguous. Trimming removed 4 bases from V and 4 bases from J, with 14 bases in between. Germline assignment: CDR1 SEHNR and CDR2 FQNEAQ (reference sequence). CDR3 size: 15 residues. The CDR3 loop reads CASSSGVMQGNTIYF. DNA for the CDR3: TGTGCCAGCAGCTCTGGGGTAATGCAGGGAAACACCATATATTTT.

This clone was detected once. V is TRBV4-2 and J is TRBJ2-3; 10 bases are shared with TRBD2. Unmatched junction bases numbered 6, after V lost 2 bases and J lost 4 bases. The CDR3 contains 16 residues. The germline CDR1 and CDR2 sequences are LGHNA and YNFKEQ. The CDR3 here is CASSQKTSGVPDTQYF. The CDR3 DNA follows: TGTGCCAGCAGCCAAAAAACTAGCGGGGTCCCAGATACGCAGTATTTT.

The chain's CDR3 is CASSGGDGYNEQFF. The CDR3 bases are TGCGCCAGCAGCGGGGGGGACGGTTACAATGAGCAGTTCTTC. The chain couples TRBV5-1 to TRBJ2-1; 7 bases map to TRBD2. This CDR3 spans 14 amino acids. Germline CDR1 and CDR2: SGHRS and YFSETQ. The V segment lost 4 bases and the J segment 4 bases; nucleotides outside the gene matches: 5.

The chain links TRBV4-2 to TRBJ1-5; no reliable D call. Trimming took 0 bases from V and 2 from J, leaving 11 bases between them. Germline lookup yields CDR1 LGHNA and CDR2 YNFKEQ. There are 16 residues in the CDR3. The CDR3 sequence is CASSQDKPRGNQPQHF. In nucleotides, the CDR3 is TGTGCCAGCAGCCAAGATAAACCACGCGGCAATCAGCCCCAGCATTTT.

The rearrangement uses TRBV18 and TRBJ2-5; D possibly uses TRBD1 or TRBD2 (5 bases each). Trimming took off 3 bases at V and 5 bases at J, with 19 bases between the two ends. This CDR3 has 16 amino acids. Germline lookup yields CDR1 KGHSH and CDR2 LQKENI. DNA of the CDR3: TGTGCCAGCTCACCGCTCGCCGGGGCCCTCGGGGAGACCCAGTACTTC. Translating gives CASSPLAGALGETQYF.

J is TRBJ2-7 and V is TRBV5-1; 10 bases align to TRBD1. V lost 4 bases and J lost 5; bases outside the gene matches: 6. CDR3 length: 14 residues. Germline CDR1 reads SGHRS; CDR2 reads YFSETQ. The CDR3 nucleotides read TGCGCCAGCAGCCGGGGACAGGGGAACGACGAGCAGTACTTC. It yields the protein CASSRGQGNDEQYF.

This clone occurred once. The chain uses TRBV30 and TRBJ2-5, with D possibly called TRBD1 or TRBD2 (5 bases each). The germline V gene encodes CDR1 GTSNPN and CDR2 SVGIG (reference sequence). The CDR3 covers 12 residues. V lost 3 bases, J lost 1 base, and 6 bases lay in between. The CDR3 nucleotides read TGTGCCTGGAGGGGGACCCAAGAGACCCAGTACTTC. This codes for CAWRGTQETQYF.

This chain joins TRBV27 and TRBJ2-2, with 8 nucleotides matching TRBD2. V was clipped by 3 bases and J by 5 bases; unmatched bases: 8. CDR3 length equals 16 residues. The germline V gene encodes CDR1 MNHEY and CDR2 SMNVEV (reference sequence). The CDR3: CASSLRSGSLTGELFF. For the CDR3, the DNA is TGTGCCAGCAGTTTGAGAAGCGGGAGTTTAACCGGGGAGCTGTTTTTT.

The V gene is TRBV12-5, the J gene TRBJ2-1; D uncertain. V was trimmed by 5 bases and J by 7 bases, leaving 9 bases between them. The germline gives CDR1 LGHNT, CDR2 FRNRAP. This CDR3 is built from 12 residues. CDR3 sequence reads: CASGAGGNEQFF. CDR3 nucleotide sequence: TGTGCTAGTGGTGCAGGTGGGAATGAGCAGTTCTTC.

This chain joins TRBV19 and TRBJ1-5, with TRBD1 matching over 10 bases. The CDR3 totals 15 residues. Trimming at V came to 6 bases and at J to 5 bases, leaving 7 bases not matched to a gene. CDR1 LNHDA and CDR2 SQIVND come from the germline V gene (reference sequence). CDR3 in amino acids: CASRPDRGTDQPQHF. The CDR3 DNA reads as TGTGCCAGTAGGCCGGACAGGGGGACGGATCAGCCCCAGCATTTT.